A single T cell receptor beta chain is shown here with its context. Its antigen is unidentified. Blood samples were obtained at baseline, cycle 4 day 1, and cycle 7 day 1. The protocol was immunoSEQ multiplex PCR, while the TCRdb copy is restricted to in-frame clones and leaves out a portion. In the table there are 55,000 to 80,000 clones, 88% of which are singletons. This specimen comes from a study of OX40 agonist ivuxolimab in advanced cancers. Study information: Participants averaged approximately 61 years of age (range about 23 to 80) and were 82.7% male.

Germline V CDR1 and CDR2: MNHEY, SVGAGI. The trim removed 1 base at V and 0 bases at J, leaving 2 bases unmatched. The CDR3 spans 16 residues. Broader study findings: The average count of expanded clones was higher among CD8+ T cells than among CD4+. CD4+ and CD8+ blood T cells expanded clonally by week 6 at 0.1 to 3.0 mg/kg.

This receptor was obtained from an adult with an advanced solid tumor such as melanoma, head and neck, liver or kidney cancer. Sample: CD4+ or CD8+ T cells sorted from blood, taken in a trial of the OX40 agonist ivuxolimab. This chain uses TRBV6-5 with TRBJ2-1, with 8 bases lining up with TRBD2. This CDR3 reads CASSYFSGSSYNEQFF. The DNA of the CDR3 is TGTGCCAGCAGTTACTTCAGCGGGAGCTCCTACAATGAGCAGTTCTTC.